The 14 T cell receptor beta chains presented below share a single source sample, sequenced in a study of blood T cell repertoires in COVID-19. Data came from immunoSEQ multiplex PCR; TCRdb stores just in-frame clones and leaves some out. The data hold 200,000 to 250,000 clones, with roughly 88% observed a single time. Sequencing was done on a sample of peripheral blood. Every receptor here comes from a young man with active or convalescent COVID-19.

This clone was counted only a few times. The chain links TRBV9 to TRBJ1-1; D might be TRBD1 (5 bases). The germline V gene encodes CDR1 SGDLS and CDR2 YYNGEE. V lost 1 base and J 0 bases, leaving 10 bases between the germline ends. This CDR3 has 15 amino acids. This chain's CDR3 is CASSVSGAMNTEAFF. DNA for the CDR3: TGTGCCAGCAGCGTAAGCGGGGCCATGAACACTGAAGCTTTCTTT.

The chain carries TRBV6-2 or TRBV6-3 and TRBJ2-1; D call uncertain. CDR1 is MNHEY and CDR2 is SVGEGT in the germline V gene. The CDR3 is 12 residues long. V was pared by 6 bases and J by 10 bases, with 13 bases between. CDR3 nucleotides: TGTGCCAGCAGACCTGCGGTTGGAGAGCAGTTCTTC. Translated: CASRPAVGEQFF.

The rearrangement uses TRBV13 and TRBJ1-1, with TRBD1 as a possible D gene (6 bases). The CDR3 length is 15 residues. Germline V gene lookup returns CDR1 PRHDT and CDR2 FYEKMQ (reference sequence). V lost 5 bases and J 0 bases, leaving 13 bases between the germline ends. CDR3 nucleotides: TGTGCCAGCAGCCCCCGACAGGCTTTGAACACTGAAGCTTTCTTT. This translates into CASSPRQALNTEAFF.

J is TRBJ2-1 and V is TRBV23-1, with 7 bases that match TRBD1. TRBV23-1 falls under the ORF class, with uncertain function. Trimming removed 1 base from V and 6 bases from J; junction bases left unmatched: 9. This CDR3 spans 16 amino acids. CDR3 sequence: CASSQLGQRVSNEQFF. CDR3 nucleotide sequence: TGCGCCAGCAGTCAATTGGGACAGAGAGTTAGCAATGAGCAGTTCTTC.

The gene calls are TRBV28 and TRBJ2-7; weak D call: TRBD2 (6 bases). CDR3 length: 15 amino acids. The germline V and J ends were trimmed by 2 bases and 1 base, with 12 bases remaining between them. From germline, CDR1 is MDHEN and CDR2 SYDVKM. The CDR3 DNA is TGTGCCAGCAGTTTACGGGTAGCGGTTTCCTACGAGCAGTACTTC. It codes for CASSLRVAVSYEQYF. Filled out from reference TRBV28 and TRBJ2-7, the complete variable domain reads DVKVTQSSRYLVKRTGEKVFLECVQDMDHENMFWYRQDPGLGLRLIYFSYDVKMKEKGDIPEGYSVSREKKERFSLILESASTNQTSMYLCASSLRVAVSYEQYFGPGTRLTVT.

The J gene is TRBJ1-3, the V gene TRBV27, with D unclear. The length of the CDR3 is 13 residues. Looked up from germline, CDR1 is MNHEY and CDR2 is SMNVEV (reference sequence). V was cut by 4 bases and J by 4 bases, with 8 bases left in between. CDR3 residues: CASSSSQGNTIYF. Here the CDR3 DNA reads TGTGCCAGCAGTTCCTCGCAGGGAAACACCATATATTTT.

This chain connects TRBV9 to TRBJ1-1; D is possibly TRBD1 (6 bases). The CDR3 is 13 residues long. Germline V gene lookup returns CDR1 SGDLS and CDR2 YYNGEE. Trimming cost V 0 bases and J 5 bases, with 8 bases left between them. CDR3 coding DNA: TGTGCCAGCAGCGTAGGGGGGACAACTGAAGCTTTCTTT. It is translated as CASSVGGTTEAFF.

The rearrangement links TRBV2 to TRBJ2-7, with 10 bases fitting TRBD2. Germline trimming cut 7 bases from V and 1 base from J; bases unmatched to any gene: 7. The CDR3 is 15 amino acids. Germline CDR1 SNHLY, CDR2 FYNNEI. In DNA form, the CDR3 reads TGTGCCAGCAAGGGGCTAGCGGGAGCATCCTACGAGCAGTACTTC. This codes for CASKGLAGASYEQYF.

J is TRBJ2-1 and V is TRBV27; 7 nucleotides align to TRBD2. Germline CDR1 reads MNHEY; CDR2 reads SMNVEV (reference sequence). This CDR3 has 16 residues. The V segment lost 5 bases and the J segment 7 bases; nucleotides outside the gene matches: 14. DNA for the CDR3: TGTGCCAGCAGTGCAAGACTAGCAGCAAGTTCTAATGAGCAGTTCTTC. The encoded protein is CASSARLAASSNEQFF.

V is TRBV6-2 or TRBV6-3 and J is TRBJ2-7, with D uncertain. CDR1 is MNHEY and CDR2 is SVGEGT in the germline V gene. The CDR3 runs to 13 residues. Trimming left V 5 bases short and J 4 bases short, with 12 bases between. The CDR3 sequence is CASSHGRGYEQYF. CDR3 coding DNA: TGTGCCAGCAGTCACGGCAGAGGTTACGAGCAGTACTTC.

The V gene is TRBV28, the J gene TRBJ2-2, with TRBD1 as a possible D gene (6 bases). This CDR3 is 14 amino acids long. The germline V gene encodes CDR1 MDHEN and CDR2 SYDVKM. Deletions cut 5 bases from V and 8 bases from J, with 15 bases between. The CDR3 here is CASSNHLQGGELFF. CDR3 in DNA: TGTGCCAGCAGTAATCACCTACAGGGAGGGGAGCTGTTTTTT.

J is TRBJ1-5 and V is TRBV21-1. TRBV21-1 is listed as a pseudogene. The CDR3 totals 14 residues. The CDR3 loop reads CASSKELRSQPQHF. CDR3 in DNA: TGTGCCAGCAGCAAAGAGTTAAGGAGTCAGCCCCAGCATTTT.

The chain combines TRBV9 with TRBJ1-1, with 7 bases that match TRBD1. J gave up 1 base and V 4 bases, and 7 bases lay outside the gene matches. The CDR3 has 15 amino acids. Germline V gene data show CDR1 as SGDLS and CDR2 as YYNGEE. In DNA form, the CDR3 reads TGTGCCAGCAGCAACCAGGGACAGCCGAACACTGAAGCTTTCTTT. Translating it yields CASSNQGQPNTEAFF.

The V gene is TRBV19, the J gene TRBJ1-5; a possible D gene is TRBD1 (6 bases). This CDR3 has 14 residues. CDR1 and CDR2 (germline): LNHDA, SQIVND (reference sequence). V gave up 5 bases and J gave up 3 bases, with 11 bases separating them. The CDR3 spells CASSPNRANQPQHF. The CDR3 coding sequence is TGTGCCAGTAGTCCAAACAGGGCCAATCAGCCCCAGCATTTT.